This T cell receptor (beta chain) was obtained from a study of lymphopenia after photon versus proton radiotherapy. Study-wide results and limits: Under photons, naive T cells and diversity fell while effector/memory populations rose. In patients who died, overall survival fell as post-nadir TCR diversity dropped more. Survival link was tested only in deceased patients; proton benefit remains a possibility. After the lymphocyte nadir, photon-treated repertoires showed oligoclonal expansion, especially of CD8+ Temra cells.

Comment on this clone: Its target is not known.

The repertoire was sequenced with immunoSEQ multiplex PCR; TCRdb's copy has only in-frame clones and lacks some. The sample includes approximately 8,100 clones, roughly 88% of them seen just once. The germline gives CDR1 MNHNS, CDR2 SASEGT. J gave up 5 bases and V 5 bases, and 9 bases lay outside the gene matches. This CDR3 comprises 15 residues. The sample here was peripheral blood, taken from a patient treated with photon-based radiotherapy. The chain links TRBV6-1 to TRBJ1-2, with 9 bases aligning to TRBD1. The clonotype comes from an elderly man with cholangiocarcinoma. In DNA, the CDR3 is TGTGCCAGCAGTACAAGGACAGGGGCTGTATATGGCTACACCTTC. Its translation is CASSTRTGAVYGYTF.